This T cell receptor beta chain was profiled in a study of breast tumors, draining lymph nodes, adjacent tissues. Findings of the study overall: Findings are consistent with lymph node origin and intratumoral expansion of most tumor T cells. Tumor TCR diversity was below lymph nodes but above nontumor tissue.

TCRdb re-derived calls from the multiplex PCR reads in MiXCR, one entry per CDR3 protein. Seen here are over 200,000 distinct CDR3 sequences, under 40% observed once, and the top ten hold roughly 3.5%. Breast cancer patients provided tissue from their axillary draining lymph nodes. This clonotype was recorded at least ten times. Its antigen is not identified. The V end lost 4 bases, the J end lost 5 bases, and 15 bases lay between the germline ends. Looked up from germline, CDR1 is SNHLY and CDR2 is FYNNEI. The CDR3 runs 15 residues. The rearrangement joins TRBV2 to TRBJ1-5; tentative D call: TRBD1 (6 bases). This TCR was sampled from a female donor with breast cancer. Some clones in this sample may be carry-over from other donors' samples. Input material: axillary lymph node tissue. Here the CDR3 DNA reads TGTGCCAGCAGTGTACTTGGGGGGCAGGATCAGCCCCAGCATTTT. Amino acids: CASSVLGGQDQPQHF.